The 8 T cell receptor beta chains presented below share a single source sample, sequenced in a study of cytomegalovirus exposure and HLA in healthy donors. Use of 60 Vbeta and 13 Jbeta primers characterized the PCR. Assay: immunoSEQ multiplex PCR; the TCRdb copy retains only in-frame clones and omits some. The sample yields some 130,000 clones, roughly 62% seen once. The sample taken for sequencing was PBMCs. The receptors were gathered from a man younger than 45 in good health and CMV-seropositive.

This clone came up once. Germline is not matched at one junction end, which may reflect a read error. The chain recombines TRBV7-9 with TRBJ2-7; TRBD2 is a possible D gene (6 bases). The CDR3 runs 14 residues. Looked up from germline, CDR1 is SEHNR and CDR2 is FQNEAQ (reference sequence). The CDR3 nucleotides read TGTTCCAGCAGCCGAGACGGGGGAGTCTACGAGCAGTACTTC. Protein product: CSSSRDGGVYEQYF.

The rearrangement joins TRBV5-1 to TRBJ2-7; 12 bases match TRBD2. Trimming at V came to 0 bases and at J to 3 bases, leaving 1 base not matched to a gene. The CDR3 extends over 15 amino acids. Germline V gives CDR1 SGHRS, CDR2 YFSETQ. CDR3 loop: CASSLELAGGYEQYF. The CDR3 DNA reads TGCGCCAGCAGCTTGGAACTAGCGGGGGGCTACGAGCAGTACTTC.

The rearrangement links TRBV5-1 to TRBJ2-2; 8 bases fit TRBD2. Trimming took 0 bases from V and 3 from J; bases not matched to a gene: 1. Looked up from germline, CDR1 is SGHRS and CDR2 is YFSETQ. The CDR3 extends over 15 amino acids. The CDR3 spells CASSLVGGDTGELFF. The CDR3 bases are TGCGCCAGCAGCTTGGTCGGGGGGGACACCGGGGAGCTGTTTTTT.

The chain combines TRBV10-3 with TRBJ2-7, with 8 bases fitting TRBD1. The CDR3 covers 14 residues. Germline-derived CDR1 and CDR2 are ENHRY and SYGVKD. The V and J ends lost 8 bases and 1 base, in that order; junction bases with no gene match: 7. CDR3 in DNA: TGTGCCATCTCCTGGACAGGGAATTCCTACGAGCAGTACTTC. Amino acids: CAISWTGNSYEQYF.

V gene TRBV4-1 combines with J gene TRBJ2-5; 7 bases match TRBD2. The CDR3 covers 15 residues. V gave up 0 bases and J gave up 4 bases; unmatched junction bases: 5. Germline assignment: CDR1 MGHRA and CDR2 YSYEKL. The CDR3 sequence is CASSQDGREGETQYF. CDR3 coding DNA: TGCGCCAGCAGCCAAGATGGCAGGGAGGGAGAGACCCAGTACTTC.

The chain joins TRBV18 to TRBJ1-1; D ambiguous. Trimming removed 2 bases at V and 8 bases at J, with 15 bases between. Germline loops: CDR1 KGHSH, CDR2 LQKENI. This CDR3 has 14 amino acids. As DNA, the CDR3 is TGTGCCAGCTCACCAGGACTTTCGAGATCCGAAGCTTTCTTT. As protein: CASSPGLSRSEAFF.

This clone has a handful of counts. The chain combines TRBV9 with TRBJ2-2; D gene uncertain. Deletions cut 0 bases from V and 7 bases from J, with 13 bases between. The V gene's germline CDR1 is SGDLS and CDR2 YYNGEE. The CDR3 sequence is 15 residues long. CDR3 in amino acids: CASSVGPTTNGELFF. As DNA, the CDR3 is TGTGCCAGCAGCGTAGGTCCTACCACGAACGGGGAGCTGTTTTTT.

The chain employs TRBV4-3 and TRBJ1-4, with no clear D. CDR3 size: 15 residues. Germline CDR1 and CDR2: LGHNA and YSLEER. Trimming cost V 1 base and J 5 bases, with 11 bases left between them. For the CDR3, the DNA is TGCGCCAGCAGCCAAGTGGCCAGGTTAAATGAAAAACTGTTTTTT. Its translation: CASSQVARLNEKLFF.